These T cell receptor beta chains were read from a single sample in a study of cytotoxic CD8 clonotypes in ibrutinib-treated CLL. Some clones are missing from TCRdb's copy, which holds only in-frame ones; the method was immunoSEQ multiplex PCR. The sample has over 120,000 clones, more than 75% seen once. The source material was PBMCs, sampled after 24 months of ibrutinib treatment. All receptors derive from a human donor with chronic lymphocytic leukemia. CDR3s include the opening cysteine and the closing phenylalanine or tryptophan. A D gene is named only where the DNA matches it firmly. Clone sizes are given selectively: once, few, many, or a class where the clone is expanded.

abundance	d_gene	v_gene	j_gene	CDR3aa	CDR3nt
NA	NA	TRBV6-1	TRBJ1-2	CASSEASAANYGYTF	TGTGCCAGCAGTGAAGCCTCGGCAGCAAACTATGGCTACACCTTC
NA	NA	TRBV2	TRBJ1-4	CASSERRAREKLFF	TGTGCCAGCAGTGAAAGGCGGGCCCGTGAAAAACTGTTTTTT
NA	NA	TRBV7-6	TRBJ2-2	CASSPTQGSGGELFF	TGTGCCAGCAGCCCGACCCAGGGTTCAGGTGGGGAGCTGTTTTTT
NA	NA	TRBV9	TRBJ2-5	CASSVGQGETQYF	TGTGCCAGCAGCGTAGGACAAGGGGAGACCCAGTACTTC
NA	TRBD2	TRBV15	TRBJ2-1	CATLRPSGSYNEQFF	TGTGCCACCCTTCGCCCTAGCGGGAGTTACAATGAGCAGTTCTTC
NA	NA	TRBV2	TRBJ2-3	CASSVAQGEGPDTQYF	TGTGCCAGCAGTGTCGCCCAGGGTGAGGGCCCAGATACGCAGTATTTT
NA	TRBD2	TRBV4-3	TRBJ2-7	CASSQDPGGGPYEQYF	TGCGCCAGCAGCCAAGACCCCGGGGGGGGACCCTACGAGCAGTACTTC
few	TRBD1	TRBV18	TRBJ1-6	CASSPGQESSPLHF	TGTGCCAGCTCACCGGGACAGGAGAGTTCACCCCTCCACTTT
NA	TRBD1	TRBV28	TRBJ1-1	CASSSTGDPSLNTEAFF	TGTGCCAGCAGTTCCACAGGGGACCCCTCCCTGAACACTGAAGCTTTCTTT
NA	TRBD1	TRBV7-9	TRBJ2-7	CASSPRDRGTYEQYF	TGTGCCAGCAGCCCCCGGGACAGGGGTACCTACGAGCAGTACTTC
NA	TRBD2	TRBV4-3	TRBJ2-1	CATGSGGYNEQFF	TGCGCCACTGGGTCGGGGGGGTACAATGAGCAGTTCTTC
NA	NA	TRBV2	TRBJ2-3	CASSEALWGGRGDTQYF	TGTGCCAGCAGTGAAGCGCTTTGGGGGGGCCGAGGAGATACGCAGTATTTT
NA	NA	TRBV11-2	TRBJ2-2	CASSLPTGELFF	TGTGCCAGCAGCTTACCGACCGGGGAGCTGTTTTTT
few	TRBD1	TRBV30	TRBJ1-5	CAWNTGEEQPQHF	TGTGCCTGGAATACAGGGGAGGAGCAGCCCCAGCATTTT
NA	TRBD1	TRBV19	TRBJ1-5	CASSTGTGNQPQHF	TGTGCCAGTAGTACAGGGACAGGCAATCAGCCCCAGCATTTT
NA	TRBD1	TRBV30	TRBJ2-7	CAGTGGPYEQYF	TGTGCCGGCACAGGGGGCCCCTACGAGCAGTACTTC
once	TRBD2	TRBV7-3	TRBJ2-2	CASSPLTKTGTTTMTGELFF	TGTGCCAGCAGCCCCCTTACGAAAACCGGGACTACTACCATGACCGGGGAGCTGTTTTTT
NA	TRBD1	TRBV11-2	TRBJ2-7	CASSAYRDRGREQYF	TGTGCCAGCAGCGCCTACCGGGACAGGGGGCGCGAGCAGTACTTC
NA	TRBD2	TRBV5-1	TRBJ2-1	CASSPTSGSYNEQFF	TGCGCCAGCAGCCCCACTAGCGGCTCCTACAATGAGCAGTTCTTC
NA	TRBD2	TRBV5-6	TRBJ2-7	CASSPGLDTYEQYF	TGTGCCAGCAGCCCAGGACTAGACACCTACGAGCAGTACTTC
once	NA	TRBV10-2	TRBJ1-2	CASSEWGGPYYGYTF	TGCGCCAGCAGTGAGTGGGGGGGCCCTTACTATGGCTACACCTTC
once	NA	TRBV6-5	TRBJ1-1	CASSYSQGWNTEAFF	TGTGCCAGCAGTTACTCACAGGGTTGGAACACTGAAGCTTTCTTT
NA	TRBD2	TRBV9	TRBJ2-3	CASTSGGSDTQYF	TGTGCCAGCACTAGCGGGGGTTCAGATACGCAGTATTTT
NA	NA	TRBV18	TRBJ1-4	CASSPGLNEKLFF	TGTGCCAGCTCACCGGGGCTAAATGAAAAACTGTTTTTT
few	NA	TRBV4-2	TRBJ1-2	CASSQGQTGYTF	TGTGCCAGCAGCCAAGGACAGACCGGCTACACCTTC
once	TRBD2	TRBV5-1	TRBJ2-1	CASSLALVAGGNEQFF	TGCGCCAGCAGCTTGGCCCTGGTAGCGGGGGGCAATGAGCAGTTCTTC
few	NA	TRBV15	TRBJ1-5	CATSRDQGAQHF	TGTGCCACCAGCAGAGATCAGGGTGCCCAGCATTTT
NA	TRBD2	TRBV5-6	TRBJ2-3	CASSLAGLAGSTDTQYF	TGTGCCAGCAGCTTGGCCGGACTAGCGGGAAGCACAGATACGCAGTATTTT
NA	NA	TRBV7-2	TRBJ2-1	CASSLSWSGDEQFF	TGTGCCAGCAGCTTATCTTGGAGTGGCGATGAGCAGTTCTTC
NA	TRBD1	TRBV7-8	TRBJ2-7	CASSPPGQGKQYF	TGTGCCAGCAGCCCTCCGGGACAGGGGAAGCAGTACTTC
NA	TRBD2	TRBV7-2	TRBJ2-5	CASSSRLAGGQETQYF	TGTGCCAGCAGCTCAAGACTAGCGGGGGGCCAAGAGACCCAGTACTTC
NA	NA	TRBV7-9	TRBJ1-2	CASSAGHGSYYGYTF	TGTGCCAGCAGCGCGGGACACGGAAGCTACTATGGCTACACCTTC
NA	TRBD1	TRBV7-9	TRBJ2-7	CASSLGTGGASEQYF	TGTGCCAGCAGCTTAGGGACAGGGGGCGCATCCGAGCAGTACTTC
NA	TRBD1	TRBV19	TRBJ2-3	CASSIMGQSTDTQYF	TGTGCCAGTAGTATAATGGGACAGAGCACAGATACGCAGTATTTT
once	NA	TRBV7-2	TRBJ2-7	CASSRDRNSYEQYF	TGTGCCAGCAGCCGGGACCGCAACTCCTACGAGCAGTACTTC
NA	NA	TRBV5-1	TRBJ1-2	CASSAAVTDYGYTF	TGCGCCAGCAGCGCCGCCGTGACAGACTATGGCTACACCTTC
NA	TRBD1	TRBV2	TRBJ1-5	CASSLGQGGEQPQHF	TGTGCCAGCAGCCTCGGACAGGGGGGCGAACAGCCCCAGCATTTT
few	TRBD2	TRBV2	TRBJ2-7	CASSEVWGLAEDEQYF	TGTGCCAGCAGTGAAGTGTGGGGACTAGCGGAAGACGAGCAGTACTTC
NA	NA	TRBV19	TRBJ2-7	CASSIRALTPSEQYF	TGTGCCAGTAGTATTAGGGCCCTCACCCCCTCCGAGCAGTACTTC
once	NA	TRBV6-5	TRBJ2-7	CASSPQQGSYEQYF	TGTGCCAGCAGCCCTCAACAGGGCTCCTACGAGCAGTACTTC
NA	TRBD2	TRBV13	TRBJ2-2	CASSFGLAGIVSAGELFF	TGTGCCAGCAGCTTCGGACTAGCGGGCATCGTCTCCGCCGGGGAGCTGTTTTTT
NA	NA	TRBV29-1	TRBJ2-7	CSVVLSYEQYF	TGCAGCGTTGTCTTGTCCTACGAGCAGTACTTC
NA	NA	TRBV5-1	TRBJ1-4	CASSLAPGRSNEKLFF	TGCGCCAGCAGCTTGGCCCCGGGACGGTCTAATGAAAAACTGTTTTTT
few	NA	TRBV5-1	TRBJ1-2	CASSPTEENYGYTF	TGCGCCAGCAGCCCCACGGAGGAGAACTATGGCTACACCTTC
NA	NA	TRBV6-6	TRBJ2-7	CASSYGTSTYEQYF	TGTGCCAGCAGTTACGGGACAAGCACCTACGAGCAGTACTTC
NA	TRBD1	TRBV10-2	TRBJ2-7	CASSAFWTGARYEQYF	TGCGCCAGCAGTGCCTTTTGGACAGGGGCGCGGTACGAGCAGTACTTC
NA	TRBD1	TRBV19	TRBJ1-5	CASSMGQGAYSNQPQHF	TGTGCCAGTAGTATGGGACAGGGGGCGTATAGCAATCAGCCCCAGCATTTT
NA	TRBD2	TRBV2	TRBJ2-1	CASLWGMRGSSYNEQFF	TGTGCCAGCCTATGGGGGATGCGGGGGTCCTCCTACAATGAGCAGTTCTTC
NA	NA	TRBV30	TRBJ2-7	CAWSFGTYEQYF	TGTGCCTGGAGTTTCGGTACCTACGAGCAGTACTTC
NA	NA	TRBV27	TRBJ1-6	CASSFPGQLPLHF	TGTGCCAGCAGTTTCCCCGGACAGCTTCCCCTCCACTTT
NA	TRBD1	TRBV6-6	TRBJ1-5	CASPPRDRNQPQHF	TGTGCCAGCCCCCCCCGGGACAGAAATCAGCCCCAGCATTTT
NA	TRBD1	TRBV9	TRBJ2-3	CASSPQGFGSDTQYF	TGTGCCAGCAGCCCACAGGGGTTTGGGTCGGATACGCAGTATTTT
NA	NA	TRBV7-2	TRBJ2-2	CASTPRRNTGELFF	TGTGCCAGCACCCCCAGGCGGAACACCGGGGAGCTGTTTTTT
NA	NA	TRBV16	TRBJ1-4	CASSQSGGVGEKLFF	TGTGCCAGCAGCCAATCCGGTGGTGTGGGGGAAAAACTGTTTTTT
NA	NA	TRBV18	TRBJ2-7	CASSPSPGMLEQYF	TGTGCCAGCTCACCATCCCCAGGGATGCTCGAGCAGTACTTC